This TCR beta chain was found in a study of OX40 agonist ivuxolimab in advanced cancers. At the level of the study: Eligibility rules accepted prior anti-PD-1, anti-PD-L1 or anti-CTLA-4 therapy, and 35% to 40% had some.

Clones were sequenced by immunoSEQ multiplex PCR, and TCRdb holds only the in-frame ones, with some missing. The data hold some 24,000 clones, with roughly three quarters observed a single time. The CDR3 is made up of 15 amino acids. Deletions cut 5 bases from V and 0 bases from J, with 8 bases between. Germline CDR1 and CDR2: SGHTA and FQGNSA. There are a few counts of this clone. The sample consisted of CD4+ or CD8+ T cells sorted from blood, taken in a trial of the OX40 agonist ivuxolimab. This rearrangement joins TRBV7-2 to TRBJ2-6; D gene uncertain. This clonotype originated in an adult with an advanced solid tumor such as melanoma, head and neck, liver or kidney cancer. CDR3 nucleotides: TGTGCCAGCAGCCCGTCCTACTCTGGGGCCAACGTCCTGACTTTC. This translates into CASSPSYSGANVLTF.